The TCR beta chain described here comes from a study of blood T cell repertoires in COVID-19. Libraries were prepared by immunoSEQ multiplex PCR; TCRdb keeps only in-frame clonotypes and omits some of them. The sample comprises a few hundred thousand clones, around 90% of which are singletons, and 2.1% rests with the top ten. CDR3 size: 14 residues. Germline-derived CDR1 and CDR2 are LNHDA and SQIVND (reference sequence). Losses at the gene ends were 5 bases for V and 6 bases for J; bases not matched to a gene: 5. This clone was seen once. Followed over time, Seattle patients had been enrolled while infection was active.

The TCR sequence derives from an older woman with COVID-19, enrolled during active disease. The gene calls are TRBV19 and TRBJ1-5, with 9 bases fitting TRBD1. Sample: peripheral blood. CDR3 in DNA: TGTGCCAGTAGTCCCCGGACAGGGGCTCAGCCCCAGCATTTT. Its translation: CASSPRTGAQPQHF.